The 24 T cell receptor beta chains presented below share a single source sample, sequenced in a study of CD8+ T cells in alopecia areata (dated by TCRdb to the late 2010s). Read against the paper, the sample's treatment or condition label means: oral pan-JAK inhibitor, 5-10 mg twice daily. Library creation used the immunoSEQ multiplex PCR assay. RNA was extracted from all samples and reverse transcribed into cDNA, which served as template for TCR sequencing. In TCRdb, the immuneACCESS table is reduced to in-frame sequences with V and J assigned. These tables do not hold every clone; where another copy was compared, an unresolved V gene accounts for under half, and the others remain unexplained. Within this sample are hundreds of thousands of clones, with under 70% of them counted one time only. The ten largest clones represent more than 0.95% of the sample. Sequenced here: CD4+ T cells sorted from blood, sampled at week 44, from a patient treated with tofacitinib. These receptor sequences come from a human donor with alopecia areata.

This clone was found a few times. J is TRBJ2-7 and V is TRBV7-2; the D gene is possibly TRBD2 (5 bases). V was trimmed by 5 bases and J by 6 bases, leaving 14 bases between them. Per germline, CDR1 SGHTA and CDR2 FQGNSA. The CDR3 consists of 13 residues. DNA for the CDR3: TGTGCCAGCAGCCGAGGGCGGTATCGCGAGCAGTACTTC. This sequence encodes CASSRGRYREQYF.

This chain joins TRBV5-4 and TRBJ2-5; 7 bases map to TRBD2. V lost 4 bases, J lost 2 bases, and 11 bases stayed unmatched. CDR1 and CDR2 (germline): SGHNT, YYREEE (reference sequence). The CDR3 contains 16 residues. The CDR3 loop is CASSPGGAGRQETQYF. CDR3 bases: TGTGCCAGCAGCCCCGGAGGAGCGGGGCGACAAGAGACCCAGTACTTC.

The rearrangement uses TRBV5-1 and TRBJ2-6; 8 positions agree with TRBD1. The CDR3 is 18 amino acids. V was clipped by 4 bases and J by 1 base; unmatched bases: 10. Germline CDR1 SGHRS, CDR2 YFSETQ. CDR3 nucleotides: TGCGCCAGCAGCGTATCCGGGACAGGCAATTCTGGGGCCAACGTCCTGACTTTC. Its protein product is CASSVSGTGNSGANVLTF.

The rearrangement links TRBV11-1 to TRBJ1-1; D is ambiguous. The CDR3 contains 14 residues. Germline lookup yields CDR1 SGHAT and CDR2 FQDESV (reference sequence). V lost 1 base to trimming and J lost 5 bases, with 11 bases between them. The CDR3 DNA is TGTGCCAGCAGCTTAGATGTCGTCCTAACTGAAGCTTTCTTT. Translated: CASSLDVVLTEAFF.

V is TRBV15 and J is TRBJ1-1; perhaps TRBD1 as D (6 bases). CDR1 is LNHNV, CDR2 YYDKDF, per germline (reference sequence). The V end lost 5 bases, the J end lost 3 bases, and 10 bases lay between the germline ends. The CDR3 is 13 amino acids. CDR3 bases: TGTGCCACCAGCGGGGGGCGGGACACTGAAGCTTTCTTT. It codes for CATSGGRDTEAFF.

This clone appeared a single time. The chain employs TRBV6-6 and TRBJ2-5; D is perhaps TRBD2 (5 bases). CDR3 length: 13 residues. Looked up from germline, CDR1 is MNHNY and CDR2 is SVGAGI (reference sequence). V dropped 6 bases and J dropped 10 bases, with 18 bases sitting between them. The CDR3 sequence: CASSPTSSGSQYF. CDR3 DNA: TGTGCCAGCAGCCCGACTTCTAGTGGGAGCCAGTACTTC.

This rearrangement joins TRBV5-1 to TRBJ2-5; D call uncertain. The CDR3 totals 12 residues. Germline CDR1 reads SGHRS; CDR2 reads YFSETQ. V was pared by 5 bases and J by 2 bases, with 7 bases between. The CDR3: CASSSQQETQYF. For the CDR3, the DNA is TGCGCCAGCAGTAGTCAGCAAGAGACCCAGTACTTC.

The CDR3 reads CASSFGTGSRSEQFF. CDR3 sequence (DNA): TGCGCCAGCAGCTTTGGGACAGGGTCTAGGAGTGAGCAGTTCTTC. The chain recombines TRBV5-1 with TRBJ2-1; 9 bases align to TRBD1. The V gene end was trimmed by 2 bases and the J gene end by 9 bases; junction bases not matched to a gene: 9. The CDR3 sequence is 15 residues long. CDR1 and CDR2 (germline): SGHRS, YFSETQ.

A few counts support this clone. Other DNA sequences in the same sample also yield this CDR3. V gene TRBV29-1 combines with J gene TRBJ1-1, with D uncertain. Germline CDR1 and CDR2: SQVTM and ANQGSEA. The CDR3 totals 10 residues. With 7 bases removed from V and 1 base from J, the gap between germline ends came to 4 bases. The CDR3 here is CSGGNTEAFF. In DNA form, the CDR3 reads TGCAGCGGGGGGAACACTGAAGCTTTCTTT.

This clone occurred once. The J gene is TRBJ2-1, the V gene TRBV5-4; 8 positions agree with TRBD1. J gave up 8 bases and V 3 bases, and 10 bases lay outside the gene matches. CDR3 length: 15 residues. Germline V CDR1 and CDR2: SGHNT, YYREEE (reference sequence). CDR3 DNA sequence: TGTGCCAGCAGCTCCCCCGCGACAGGGGAACATGAGCAGTTCTTC. Translated: CASSSPATGEHEQFF.

The CDR3 DNA reads TGTGCCAGCAGCCTAGGACAGGGCGATACGCAGTATTTT. Translating gives CASSLGQGDTQYF. This chain links TRBV5-4 with TRBJ2-3; 8 nucleotides align to TRBD1. After removal of 4 bases from V and 6 bases from J, the junction contained 4 bases not matched to a gene. There are 13 residues in the CDR3. Germline-derived CDR1 and CDR2 are SGHNT and YYREEE (reference sequence). Complete variable domain (other parts from reference TRBV5-4 and TRBJ2-3): ETGVTQSPTHLIKTRGQQVTLRCSSQSGHNTVSWYQQALGQGPQFIFQYYREEENGRGNFPPRFSGLQFPNYSSELNVNALELDDSALYLCASSLGQGDTQYFGPGTRLTVL.

The DNA for the CDR3 is TGTGCCTGGAGTCCAGGATGGGCCCAAGGGCCCCAGCATTTT. Its protein is CAWSPGWAQGPQHF. The chain combines TRBV30 with TRBJ1-5; the D is unclear. Trimming cost V 2 bases and J 9 bases, with 17 bases left between them. The CDR3 contains 14 residues. Per germline, CDR1 GTSNPN and CDR2 SVGIG (reference sequence).

This clone is a singleton in its sample. The CDR3 loop is CASSLGLGSTYNEQFF. The CDR3 DNA follows: TGCGCCAGCAGCTTGGGGCTGGGCAGCACCTACAATGAGCAGTTCTTC. The chain is built from TRBV5-1 and TRBJ2-1; D is unresolved. This CDR3 contains 16 residues. V gave up 0 bases and J gave up 2 bases, with 12 bases separating them. Germline CDR1 is SGHRS and CDR2 is YFSETQ.

The chain joins TRBV19 to TRBJ2-7, with D perhaps matching TRBD1 (6 bases). Germline CDR1 LNHDA, CDR2 SQIVND (reference sequence). With 3 bases removed from V and 5 bases from J, the gap between germline ends came to 14 bases. The CDR3 spans 14 residues. In DNA form, the CDR3 reads TGTGCCAGTAGTATTACAGGGACCGTCCACGAGCAGTACTTC. Translation: CASSITGTVHEQYF. Drawing the rest from reference TRBV19 and TRBJ2-7, the complete variable domain is DGGITQSPKYLFRKEGQNVTLSCEQNLNHDAMYWYRQDPGQGLRLIYYSQIVNDFQKGDIAEGYSVSREKKESFPLTVTSAQKNPTAFYLCASSITGTVHEQYFGPGTRLTVT.

The rearrangement uses TRBV30 and TRBJ2-7; no clear D. Germline V gene sequence: CDR1 GTSNPN, CDR2 SVGIG (reference sequence). Trimming took off 5 bases at V and 0 bases at J, with 14 bases between the two ends. This CDR3 is built from 14 residues. This CDR3 is CAWSRPPGSYEQYF. The CDR3 region has the DNA TGTGCCTGGTCCAGGCCCCCGGGCTCCTACGAGCAGTACTTC.

This clone has only a few counts. The DNA of the CDR3 is TGTGCCACCGCGGGGAATAGCGGGGTAGATACGCAGTATTTT. It specifies CATAGNSGVDTQYF. The genes are TRBV15 and TRBJ2-3; 8 bases fit TRBD2. Trimming cost V 8 bases and J 5 bases; bases outside gene matches: 9. The V gene's germline CDR1 is LNHNV and CDR2 YYDKDF (reference sequence). This CDR3 is built from 14 residues.

This clone came up a few times. V is TRBV14 and J is TRBJ2-5; 8 bases are shared with TRBD2. The CDR3 loop spans 16 amino acids. Germline assignment: CDR1 SGHDN and CDR2 FVKESK. With 1 base clipped from V and 2 bases from J, the junction kept 6 bases outside the gene matches. The CDR3 DNA reads TGTGCCAGCAGCCAAGTCCAACTAGCGGATCAAGAGACCCAGTACTTC. It specifies CASSQVQLADQETQYF. Full variable domain (remainder filled in from reference TRBV14 and TRBJ2-5): EAGVTQFPSHSVIEKGQTVTLRCDPISGHDNLYWYRRVMGKEIKFLLHFVKESKQDESGMPNNRFLAERTGGTYSTLKVQPAELEDSGVYFCASSQVQLADQETQYFGPGTRLLVL.

This sequence joins TRBV11-2 and TRBJ2-3; 10 positions agree with TRBD1. Germline CDR1 is SGHAT and CDR2 is FQNNGV. The CDR3 extends over 15 amino acids. Trimming removed 2 bases from V and 9 bases from J; junction bases left unmatched: 8. DNA for the CDR3: TGTGCCAGCAGCTTACACCGGGACAGGGGACGGACGCAGTATTTT. This codes for CASSLHRDRGRTQYF.

This clone was recorded a few times. The chain employs TRBV28 and TRBJ1-6; a weak D match, TRBD1 (6 bases). Germline values: CDR1 MDHEN, CDR2 SYDVKM. Trimming cost V 1 base and J 6 bases, with 7 bases left between them. This CDR3 contains 14 residues. CDR3 sequence reads: CASSLLDSNSPLHF. The CDR3 DNA is TGTGCCAGCAGTTTATTGGACAGTAATTCACCCCTCCACTTT. Based on the CDR3 plus reference TRBV28 and TRBJ1-6, the full variable domain is DVKVTQSSRYLVKRTGEKVFLECVQDMDHENMFWYRQDPGLGLRLIYFSYDVKMKEKGDIPEGYSVSREKKERFSLILESASTNQTSMYLCASSLLDSNSPLHFGNGTRLTVT.

J is TRBJ2-3 and V is TRBV5-6; D uncertain. Trimming removed 4 bases from V and 5 bases from J, with 8 bases in between. Germline CDR1 and CDR2: SGHDT and YYEEEE. The CDR3 length is 12 residues. CDR3 amino acids: CASSVRLDTQYF. The CDR3 DNA reads TGTGCCAGCAGCGTGAGGCTAGATACGCAGTATTTT. Full variable domain (outside the CDR3, taken from reference TRBV5-6 and TRBJ2-3): DAGVTQSPTHLIKTRGQQVTLRCSPKSGHDTVSWYQQALGQGPQFIFQYYEEEERQRGNFPDRFSGHQFPNYSSELNVNALLLGDSALYLCASSVRLDTQYFGPGTRLTVL.

This chain connects TRBV25-1 to TRBJ2-7; no clear D. The CDR3 contains 15 residues. Deletions cut 3 bases from V and 0 bases from J, with 12 bases between. CDR1 and CDR2 (germline): MGHDK, SYGVNS. CDR3 DNA sequence: TGTGCCAGCAGTGATGCTGGGCTTAGCTCCTACGAGCAGTACTTC. This encodes CASSDAGLSSYEQYF.

This clone turned up a few times. The chain carries TRBV5-1 and TRBJ2-5, with 7 nucleotides matching TRBD1. The CDR3 sequence is 14 residues long. Germline V CDR1 and CDR2: SGHRS, YFSETQ. V lost 0 bases, J lost 3 bases, and 2 bases stayed unmatched. The CDR3 sequence is CASSLVGQKETQYF. The DNA of the CDR3 is TGCGCCAGCAGCTTGGTGGGACAGAAAGAGACCCAGTACTTC.

This chain connects TRBV7-2 to TRBJ1-1, with D perhaps matching TRBD1 (5 bases). CDR3 size: 18 residues. V was clipped by 3 bases and J by 5 bases, with 25 bases between them. Germline values: CDR1 SGHTA, CDR2 FQGNSA. CDR3 sequence (DNA): TGTGCCAGCAGCTTGGCTGGTCGGGCCGCAGGGAGTTGGACTGAAGCTTTCTTT. Protein: CASSLAGRAAGSWTEAFF.

CDR3 sequence reads: CASSLEGRSRNTEAFF. The DNA for the CDR3 is TGCGCCAGCAGCTTGGAGGGACGAAGCCGAAACACTGAAGCTTTCTTT. The rearrangement uses TRBV5-1 and TRBJ1-1, with D possibly being TRBD1 (5 bases). Per germline, CDR1 SGHRS and CDR2 YFSETQ. There are 16 residues in the CDR3. Trimming cost V 0 bases and J 2 bases, with 14 bases left between them.